The T cell receptor (beta chain) under discussion was sequenced for a study of CD8 T cells in Susac syndrome. Whole-study findings and limits: As the study acknowledged, the number of individuals in its TCR sequencing and HLA analysis was relatively small.

To note about this clonotype: Antigen specificity is unknown.

After extraction with the RNeasy kit, roughly 0.5 to 1 ug of the RNA was reverse transcribed using random hexamers. The method of amplification for TCR beta CDR3 was immunoSEQ multiplex PCR, covering 54 Vbeta and 13 Jbeta. TCRdb re-derived calls from the immunoSEQ multiplex PCR reads in MiXCR, one entry per CDR3 protein. This repertoire shows approximately 270,000 distinct CDR3 sequences, 93% found once; its top ten account for approximately 0.07%. Sequenced sample: CD4+ T cells from PBMCs. This receptor was taken from a human donor with multiple sclerosis.

This CDR3 reads CASSTRFRGISYNSPLHF. The CDR3 nucleotides are TGTGCCAGCAGTACTCGATTCAGGGGGATCTCCTATAATTCACCCCTCCACTTT. The chain couples TRBV27 to TRBJ1-6, with TRBD1 matching 7 bases. Germline V gives CDR1 MNHEY, CDR2 SMNVEV (reference sequence). V shed 5 bases, J shed 0 bases, and the junction held 10 bases outside the gene matches. The CDR3 is 18 amino acids.